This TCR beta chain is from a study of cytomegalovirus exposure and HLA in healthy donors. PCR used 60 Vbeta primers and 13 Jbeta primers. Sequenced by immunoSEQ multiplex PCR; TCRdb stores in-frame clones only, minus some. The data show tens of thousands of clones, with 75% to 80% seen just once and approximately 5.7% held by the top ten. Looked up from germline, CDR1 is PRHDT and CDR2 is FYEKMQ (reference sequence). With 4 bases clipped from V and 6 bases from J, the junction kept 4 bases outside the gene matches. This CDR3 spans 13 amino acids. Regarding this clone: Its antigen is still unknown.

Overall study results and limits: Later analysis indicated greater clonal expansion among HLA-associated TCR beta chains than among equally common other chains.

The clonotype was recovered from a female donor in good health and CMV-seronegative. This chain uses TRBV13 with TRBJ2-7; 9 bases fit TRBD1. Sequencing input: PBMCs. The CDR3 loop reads CASSWDRESEQYF. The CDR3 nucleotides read TGTGCCAGCAGCTGGGACAGGGAAAGCGAGCAGTACTTC.